The 12 T cell receptor beta chains below come from one sample, sequenced in a study of CD4 T cells in relation to SARS-CoV-2 and coronaviruses. Unexposed donor CD4+ T cells date from about 2011-2019, before the COVID-19 pandemic. TCRdb's table, derived via immunoSEQ multiplex PCR, lists solely in-frame clones and lacks some. The sample includes under 70,000 clones, roughly 90% of them seen just once. Sequencing was carried out using memory CD4+ T cells from PBMCs. The receptors derive from a human donor in good health.

The chain employs TRBV7-3 and TRBJ2-5; 15 nucleotides match TRBD2. J was trimmed by 5 bases and V by 4 bases; bases with no gene match: 5. This CDR3 is built from 16 residues. The germline CDR1 and CDR2 sequences are SGHTA and FQGTGA. CDR3 bases: TGTGCCAGCAGCTACGGGACTAGCGGGAGGCGGGAGACCCAGTACTTC. Its translation: CASSYGTSGRRETQYF.

The table lists this clone with a few counts. The chain uses TRBV6-5 and TRBJ1-2; no clear D gene. The CDR3 is made up of 15 amino acids. Looked up from germline, CDR1 is MNHEY and CDR2 is SVGAGI. V lost 5 bases and J lost 4, with 17 bases in between. CDR3 sequence: CASSPLRANGYGYTF. Written as DNA, the CDR3 is TGTGCCAGCAGTCCTTTGAGGGCAAATGGCTATGGCTACACCTTC.

This clone was recorded only once. The CDR3 protein is CASSFTGTRGSGANVLTF. The CDR3 bases are TGTGCCAGCAGCTTTACCGGGACAAGGGGCTCTGGGGCCAACGTCCTGACTTTC. The rearrangement uses TRBV7-9 and TRBJ2-6; weak D call: TRBD1 (6 bases). Trimming left V 3 bases short and J 0 bases short, with 15 bases between. This CDR3 spans 18 amino acids. Germline CDR1 and CDR2: SEHNR and FQNEAQ (reference sequence).

J is TRBJ1-6 and V is TRBV28; unclear D gene. The V and J ends lost 1 base and 6 bases respectively, with 16 bases between them. The germline CDR1 and CDR2 sequences are MDHEN and SYDVKM. CDR3 length equals 17 residues. CDR3 sequence reads: CASSLLVAPVGNSPLHF. CDR3 in DNA: TGTGCCAGCAGTTTATTAGTGGCTCCGGTGGGTAATTCACCCCTCCACTTT.

The chain has TRBV11-2 and TRBJ2-7; tentative D call: TRBD2 (6 bases). This CDR3 has 13 residues. From germline, CDR1 is SGHAT and CDR2 FQNNGV. V was shortened by 5 bases and J by 5 bases, with 13 bases between the two germline ends. CDR3 loop: CASSIGGLNEQYF. The CDR3 nucleotides read TGTGCCAGCAGCATCGGGGGTCTGAACGAGCAGTACTTC.

The chain has TRBV7-2 and TRBJ1-2, with TRBD1 matching over 10 bases. Per germline, CDR1 SGHTA and CDR2 FQGNSA. After removal of 5 bases from V and 8 bases from J, the junction contained 11 bases not matched to a gene. The CDR3 is 15 amino acids. Here the CDR3 DNA reads TGTGCCAGCAGCGCCGGGGACAGGGGTATTGGAGGCTACACCTTC. Its protein is CASSAGDRGIGGYTF. The whole variable domain, filled in from reference TRBV7-2 and TRBJ1-2, reads GAGVSQSPSNKVTEKGKDVELRCDPISGHTALYWYRQSLGQGLEFLIYFQGNSAPDKSGLPSDRFSAERTGGSVSTLTIQRTQQEDSAVYLCASSAGDRGIGGYTFGSGTRLTVV.

The gene calls are TRBV5-6 and TRBJ1-3; 7 bases are a match to TRBD1. The CDR3 extends over 15 amino acids. The germline V gene encodes CDR1 SGHDT and CDR2 YYEEEE. V gave up 3 bases and J gave up 8 bases; unmatched junction bases: 11. The CDR3 DNA follows: TGTGCCAGCAGCTCCCTGGGACAGCCTAGGGACACCATATATTTT. It is translated as CASSSLGQPRDTIYF.

The rearrangement uses TRBV6-2 or TRBV6-3 and TRBJ2-3; the match to TRBD2 covers 10 bases. The CDR3 totals 16 residues. The germline gives CDR1 MNHEY, CDR2 SVGEGT. J was trimmed by 6 bases and V by 2 bases; bases with no gene match: 8. CDR3: CASSYLGLAVSDTQYF. The CDR3, as DNA: TGTGCCAGCAGTTACCTCGGACTAGCGGTTTCGGATACGCAGTATTTT.

The chain employs TRBV9 and TRBJ2-7; D may be TRBD2 (7 bases). V was clipped by 4 bases and J by 6 bases, with 20 bases between them. Germline CDR1 and CDR2: SGDLS and YYNGEE. There are 15 residues in the CDR3. CDR3 bases: TGTGCCAGCAGCCCTATGACAGGCGGGAGCGGCGAGCAGTACTTC. Encoded protein: CASSPMTGGSGEQYF.

The rearrangement uses TRBV19 and TRBJ2-5; D might be TRBD1 (6 bases). The CDR3 length is 15 residues. The germline V gene encodes CDR1 LNHDA and CDR2 SQIVND (reference sequence). Trimming cost V 5 bases and J 3 bases, with 16 bases left between them. In nucleotides, the CDR3 is TGTGCCAGTAGTTCCAGGTCAGGGACAAAAGAGACCCAGTACTTC. This codes for CASSSRSGTKETQYF. Using reference TRBV19 and TRBJ2-5 for the parts outside the CDR3, the full variable domain is DGGITQSPKYLFRKEGQNVTLSCEQNLNHDAMYWYRQDPGQGLRLIYYSQIVNDFQKGDIAEGYSVSREKKESFPLTVTSAQKNPTAFYLCASSSRSGTKETQYFGPGTRLLVL.

This rearrangement joins TRBV6-5 to TRBJ1-1, with D possibly matching TRBD1 (6 bases). Germline V gene data show CDR1 as MNHEY and CDR2 as SVGAGI. The CDR3 runs 13 residues. V gave up 6 bases and J gave up 1 base, with 9 bases separating them. The CDR3 nucleotides are TGTGCCAGCAGCAGACAGGAGAACACTGAAGCTTTCTTT. This codes for CASSRQENTEAFF.

This clone has only a few counts. CDR3 DNA sequence: TGTGCCAGCAGCTTAGGACCTCTAAGAACGGGGGGAAACACCATATATTTT. Translating gives CASSLGPLRTGGNTIYF. The chain has TRBV7-6 and TRBJ1-3, with D uncertain. The CDR3 sequence is 17 residues long. Trimming shortened V by 1 base and J by 4 bases, and 17 bases separated the two germline ends. Germline loops: CDR1 SGHVS, CDR2 FNYEAQ. Together with reference TRBV7-6 and TRBJ1-3, the CDR3 gives the full variable domain: GAGVSQSPRYKVTKRGQDVALRCDPISGHVSLYWYRQALGQGPEFLTYFNYEAQQDKSGLPNDRFSAERPEGSISTLTIQRTEQRDSAMYRCASSLGPLRTGGNTIYFGEGSWLTVV.